These T cell receptor beta chains were read from a single sample in a study of cytomegalovirus exposure and HLA in healthy donors. The data were produced by immunoSEQ multiplex PCR, yet TCRdb's version contains in-frame clones alone and is incomplete. The sample shows about 150,000 clones, 80% of them seen only once. Sequenced: PBMCs. These TCRs come from a man aged 30 to 45 in good health and CMV-seropositive. CDR3s include the opening cysteine and the closing phenylalanine or tryptophan. A D gene is named only where the DNA matches it firmly. Clone size appears in some rows only: once, few, many, or a class for an expanded clone.

v_gene: TRBV2
abundance: .
j_gene: TRBJ2-5
d_gene: TRBD2
CDR3aa: CASIQIGGGLQETQYF
CDR3nt: TGTGCCAGCATCCAAATCGGCGGGGGGCTCCAAGAGACCCAGTACTTC

v_gene: TRBV27
abundance: .
j_gene: TRBJ2-7
d_gene: TRBD2
CDR3aa: CASSQTSGGLEQYF
CDR3nt: TGTGCCAGCAGCCAGACTAGCGGGGGTCTCGAGCAGTACTTC

v_gene: TRBV6-5
abundance: .
j_gene: TRBJ2-1
d_gene: TRBD2
CDR3aa: CASSRGRANYNEQFF
CDR3nt: TGTGCCAGCAGCCGAGGGAGGGCGAACTACAATGAGCAGTTCTTC

v_gene: TRBV11-3
abundance: .
j_gene: TRBJ2-1
d_gene: TRBD2
CDR3aa: CASSLAFAGAYNEQFF
CDR3nt: TGTGCCAGCAGCTTAGCTTTTGCGGGAGCCTACAATGAGCAGTTCTTC

v_gene: TRBV29-1
abundance: .
j_gene: TRBJ2-5
d_gene: .
CDR3aa: CSVGVGTGKETQYF
CDR3nt: TGCAGCGTGGGAGTGGGTACAGGGAAAGAGACCCAGTACTTC

v_gene: TRBV6-5
abundance: .
j_gene: TRBJ2-7
d_gene: TRBD1
CDR3aa: CASRGTGGLYYEQYF
CDR3nt: TGTGCCAGCAGGGGGACAGGGGGCCTCTACTACGAGCAGTACTTC

v_gene: TRBV20-1
abundance: once
j_gene: TRBJ1-3
d_gene: .
CDR3aa: CSAGGGNTIYF
CDR3nt: TGCAGTGCGGGGGGAGGAAACACCATATATTTT

v_gene: TRBV6-1
abundance: few
j_gene: TRBJ2-7
d_gene: .
CDR3aa: CASSDTNSYEQYF
CDR3nt: TGTGCCAGCAGTGACACTAACTCCTACGAGCAGTACTTC

v_gene: TRBV6-5
abundance: .
j_gene: TRBJ1-4
d_gene: TRBD1
CDR3aa: CASSYKNRGRGEKLFF
CDR3nt: TGTGCCAGCAGTTACAAAAACAGGGGGCGCGGTGAAAAACTGTTTTTT

v_gene: TRBV13
abundance: .
j_gene: TRBJ2-1
d_gene: .
CDR3aa: CASSPRRGSYNEQFF
CDR3nt: TGTGCCAGCAGCCCTCGTAGGGGATCTTACAATGAGCAGTTCTTC

v_gene: TRBV7-9
abundance: .
j_gene: TRBJ1-5
d_gene: TRBD1
CDR3aa: CASSFTGTGGWNQPQHF
CDR3nt: TGTGCCAGCAGCTTTACCGGGACAGGGGGCTGGAATCAGCCCCAGCATTTT

v_gene: TRBV20-1
abundance: few
j_gene: TRBJ2-5
d_gene: .
CDR3aa: CSAATAETQYF
CDR3nt: TGCAGTGCAGCGACAGCAGAGACCCAGTACTTC

v_gene: TRBV19
abundance: .
j_gene: TRBJ2-3
d_gene: TRBD1
CDR3aa: CASSYRKGQGTDTQYF
CDR3nt: TGTGCCAGTAGTTACCGAAAGGGACAGGGGACAGATACGCAGTATTTT

v_gene: TRBV7-9
abundance: .
j_gene: TRBJ2-7
d_gene: TRBD1
CDR3aa: CASSLLSRGQGEQYF
CDR3nt: TGTGCCAGCAGCTTACTTTCTAGGGGGCAAGGGGAGCAGTACTTC

v_gene: TRBV29-1
abundance: once
j_gene: TRBJ2-1
d_gene: TRBD2
CDR3aa: CSVGEAGGPSEQFF
CDR3nt: TGCAGCGTTGGGGAAGCGGGAGGGCCAAGTGAGCAGTTCTTC

v_gene: TRBV11-2
abundance: .
j_gene: TRBJ1-1
d_gene: TRBD1
CDR3aa: CASSLLGQGADTEAFF
CDR3nt: TGTGCCAGCAGCTTATTGGGACAGGGGGCCGACACTGAAGCTTTCTTT

v_gene: TRBV2
abundance: .
j_gene: TRBJ1-5
d_gene: .
CDR3aa: CASNGQINQPQHF
CDR3nt: TGTGCCAGCAATGGGCAGATCAATCAGCCCCAGCATTTT

v_gene: TRBV4-1
abundance: few
j_gene: TRBJ1-3
d_gene: TRBD1
CDR3aa: CASSHPMTGTGNTIYF
CDR3nt: TGCGCCAGCAGCCACCCTATGACAGGGACTGGAAACACCATATATTTT

v_gene: TRBV19
abundance: .
j_gene: TRBJ1-2
d_gene: TRBD1
CDR3aa: CASRQGNYGYTF
CDR3nt: TGTGCCAGCCGACAGGGTAACTATGGCTACACCTTC

v_gene: TRBV6-1
abundance: .
j_gene: TRBJ2-7
d_gene: TRBD1
CDR3aa: CASSEIPGTGSNEQYF
CDR3nt: TGTGCCAGCAGTGAAATACCCGGGACAGGGTCAAACGAGCAGTACTTC

v_gene: TRBV18
abundance: .
j_gene: TRBJ2-7
d_gene: .
CDR3aa: CASSPFEAGEQYF
CDR3nt: TGTGCCAGCTCACCATTTGAGGCCGGCGAGCAGTACTTC

v_gene: TRBV6-5
abundance: .
j_gene: TRBJ2-7
d_gene: TRBD1
CDR3aa: CASIPRDRSYEQYF
CDR3nt: TGTGCCAGCATCCCCCGGGACAGGTCCTACGAGCAGTACTTC

v_gene: TRBV14
abundance: .
j_gene: TRBJ1-4
d_gene: .
CDR3aa: CASSQDFQGRGEKLFF
CDR3nt: TGTGCCAGCAGCCAAGATTTTCAGGGGAGGGGTGAAAAACTGTTTTTT

v_gene: TRBV4-2
abundance: .
j_gene: TRBJ1-1
d_gene: .
CDR3aa: CASSQEGRQGGLLGFF
CDR3nt: TGTGCCAGCAGCCAAGAAGGACGGCAGGGTGGTCTACTGGGTTTCTTT

v_gene: TRBV6-7
abundance: .
j_gene: TRBJ2-1
d_gene: TRBD2
CDR3aa: CASPAGYGNEQFF
CDR3nt: TGTGCCAGCCCAGCGGGATACGGCAATGAGCAGTTCTTC

v_gene: TRBV2
abundance: .
j_gene: TRBJ2-6
d_gene: .
CDR3aa: CASSVSLPTSGANVLTF
CDR3nt: TGTGCCAGCAGTGTTTCACTCCCAACCTCTGGGGCCAACGTCCTGACTTTC

v_gene: TRBV5-1
abundance: once
j_gene: TRBJ1-1
d_gene: TRBD1
CDR3aa: CASSSRQGNTEAFF
CDR3nt: TGCGCCAGCAGCTCTCGACAGGGAAACACTGAAGCTTTCTTT

v_gene: TRBV4-2
abundance: few
j_gene: TRBJ2-7
d_gene: TRBD1
CDR3aa: CASSQVGGRTGKSYEQYF
CDR3nt: TGTGCCAGCAGCCAAGTCGGGGGCCGGACAGGGAAGAGCTACGAGCAGTACTTC

v_gene: TRBV5-1
abundance: .
j_gene: TRBJ2-1
d_gene: .
CDR3aa: CASSLVSGDEQFF
CDR3nt: TGCGCCAGCAGCTTGGTGTCAGGCGATGAGCAGTTCTTC

v_gene: TRBV9
abundance: .
j_gene: TRBJ1-5
d_gene: .
CDR3aa: CASSAGVIGNQPQHF
CDR3nt: TGTGCCAGCAGCGCGGGAGTTATTGGCAATCAGCCCCAGCATTTT

v_gene: TRBV19
abundance: .
j_gene: TRBJ2-3
d_gene: .
CDR3aa: CASSIDRGTDTQYF
CDR3nt: TGTGCCAGTAGTATAGACAGGGGTACGGATACGCAGTATTTT

v_gene: TRBV15
abundance: .
j_gene: TRBJ1-1
d_gene: .
CDR3aa: CATSRDRGRLNTEAFF
CDR3nt: TGTGCCACCAGCAGAGATCGGGGGAGATTGAACACTGAAGCTTTCTTT

v_gene: TRBV5-1
abundance: .
j_gene: TRBJ2-3
d_gene: .
CDR3aa: CASSSTQGRSSTDTQYF
CDR3nt: TGCGCCAGCAGCTCCACCCAGGGGCGTTCTAGCACAGATACGCAGTATTTT

v_gene: TRBV2
abundance: .
j_gene: TRBJ2-7
d_gene: TRBD2
CDR3aa: CASMRGRAYEQYF
CDR3nt: TGTGCCAGCATGCGCGGGAGGGCCTACGAGCAGTACTTC

v_gene: TRBV30
abundance: .
j_gene: TRBJ2-2
d_gene: .
CDR3aa: CAWSVGAAPPGELFF
CDR3nt: TGTGCCTGGAGTGTTGGGGCAGCCCCTCCCGGGGAGCTGTTTTTT

v_gene: TRBV4-2
abundance: .
j_gene: TRBJ2-3
d_gene: TRBD2
CDR3aa: CASSQTIRTSGGTDTQYF
CDR3nt: TGTGCCAGCAGCCAAACGATCCGGACTAGCGGGGGAACAGATACGCAGTATTTT

v_gene: TRBV19
abundance: few
j_gene: TRBJ2-2
d_gene: TRBD2
CDR3aa: CASTTSGASNRELFF
CDR3nt: TGTGCCAGTACTACTAGCGGGGCTAGCAATAGGGAGCTGTTTTTT

v_gene: TRBV20-1
abundance: .
j_gene: TRBJ1-1
d_gene: .
CDR3aa: CSAAPTEAFF
CDR3nt: TGCAGTGCGGCCCCCACTGAAGCTTTCTTT

v_gene: TRBV19
abundance: .
j_gene: TRBJ2-1
d_gene: TRBD2
CDR3aa: CASTPGLAGSYGEQFF
CDR3nt: TGTGCCAGTACCCCCGGGCTAGCGGGAAGTTACGGTGAGCAGTTCTTC

v_gene: TRBV4-2
abundance: .
j_gene: TRBJ1-2
d_gene: TRBD1
CDR3aa: CASSQDPTGEVYGYTF
CDR3nt: TGTGCCAGCAGCCAAGATCCAACAGGGGAGGTCTATGGCTACACCTTC

v_gene: TRBV7-8
abundance: .
j_gene: TRBJ1-4
d_gene: TRBD1
CDR3aa: CASSLVILSDRGDEKLFF
CDR3nt: TGTGCCAGCAGCTTAGTCATTCTCTCCGACAGGGGGGATGAAAAACTGTTTTTT

v_gene: TRBV15
abundance: .
j_gene: TRBJ1-4
d_gene: TRBD1
CDR3aa: CATAGTGGEKLFF
CDR3nt: TGTGCCACCGCGGGGACAGGGGGTGAAAAACTGTTTTTT

v_gene: TRBV6-5
abundance: .
j_gene: TRBJ1-6
d_gene: .
CDR3aa: CASREQGYHSPLHF
CDR3nt: TGTGCCAGCAGGGAACAGGGATACCATTCACCCCTCCACTTT

v_gene: TRBV19
abundance: few
j_gene: TRBJ2-1
d_gene: .
CDR3aa: CASSIGLAYDSYNEQFF
CDR3nt: TGTGCCAGTAGTATTGGGCTAGCGTATGACTCCTACAATGAGCAGTTCTTC